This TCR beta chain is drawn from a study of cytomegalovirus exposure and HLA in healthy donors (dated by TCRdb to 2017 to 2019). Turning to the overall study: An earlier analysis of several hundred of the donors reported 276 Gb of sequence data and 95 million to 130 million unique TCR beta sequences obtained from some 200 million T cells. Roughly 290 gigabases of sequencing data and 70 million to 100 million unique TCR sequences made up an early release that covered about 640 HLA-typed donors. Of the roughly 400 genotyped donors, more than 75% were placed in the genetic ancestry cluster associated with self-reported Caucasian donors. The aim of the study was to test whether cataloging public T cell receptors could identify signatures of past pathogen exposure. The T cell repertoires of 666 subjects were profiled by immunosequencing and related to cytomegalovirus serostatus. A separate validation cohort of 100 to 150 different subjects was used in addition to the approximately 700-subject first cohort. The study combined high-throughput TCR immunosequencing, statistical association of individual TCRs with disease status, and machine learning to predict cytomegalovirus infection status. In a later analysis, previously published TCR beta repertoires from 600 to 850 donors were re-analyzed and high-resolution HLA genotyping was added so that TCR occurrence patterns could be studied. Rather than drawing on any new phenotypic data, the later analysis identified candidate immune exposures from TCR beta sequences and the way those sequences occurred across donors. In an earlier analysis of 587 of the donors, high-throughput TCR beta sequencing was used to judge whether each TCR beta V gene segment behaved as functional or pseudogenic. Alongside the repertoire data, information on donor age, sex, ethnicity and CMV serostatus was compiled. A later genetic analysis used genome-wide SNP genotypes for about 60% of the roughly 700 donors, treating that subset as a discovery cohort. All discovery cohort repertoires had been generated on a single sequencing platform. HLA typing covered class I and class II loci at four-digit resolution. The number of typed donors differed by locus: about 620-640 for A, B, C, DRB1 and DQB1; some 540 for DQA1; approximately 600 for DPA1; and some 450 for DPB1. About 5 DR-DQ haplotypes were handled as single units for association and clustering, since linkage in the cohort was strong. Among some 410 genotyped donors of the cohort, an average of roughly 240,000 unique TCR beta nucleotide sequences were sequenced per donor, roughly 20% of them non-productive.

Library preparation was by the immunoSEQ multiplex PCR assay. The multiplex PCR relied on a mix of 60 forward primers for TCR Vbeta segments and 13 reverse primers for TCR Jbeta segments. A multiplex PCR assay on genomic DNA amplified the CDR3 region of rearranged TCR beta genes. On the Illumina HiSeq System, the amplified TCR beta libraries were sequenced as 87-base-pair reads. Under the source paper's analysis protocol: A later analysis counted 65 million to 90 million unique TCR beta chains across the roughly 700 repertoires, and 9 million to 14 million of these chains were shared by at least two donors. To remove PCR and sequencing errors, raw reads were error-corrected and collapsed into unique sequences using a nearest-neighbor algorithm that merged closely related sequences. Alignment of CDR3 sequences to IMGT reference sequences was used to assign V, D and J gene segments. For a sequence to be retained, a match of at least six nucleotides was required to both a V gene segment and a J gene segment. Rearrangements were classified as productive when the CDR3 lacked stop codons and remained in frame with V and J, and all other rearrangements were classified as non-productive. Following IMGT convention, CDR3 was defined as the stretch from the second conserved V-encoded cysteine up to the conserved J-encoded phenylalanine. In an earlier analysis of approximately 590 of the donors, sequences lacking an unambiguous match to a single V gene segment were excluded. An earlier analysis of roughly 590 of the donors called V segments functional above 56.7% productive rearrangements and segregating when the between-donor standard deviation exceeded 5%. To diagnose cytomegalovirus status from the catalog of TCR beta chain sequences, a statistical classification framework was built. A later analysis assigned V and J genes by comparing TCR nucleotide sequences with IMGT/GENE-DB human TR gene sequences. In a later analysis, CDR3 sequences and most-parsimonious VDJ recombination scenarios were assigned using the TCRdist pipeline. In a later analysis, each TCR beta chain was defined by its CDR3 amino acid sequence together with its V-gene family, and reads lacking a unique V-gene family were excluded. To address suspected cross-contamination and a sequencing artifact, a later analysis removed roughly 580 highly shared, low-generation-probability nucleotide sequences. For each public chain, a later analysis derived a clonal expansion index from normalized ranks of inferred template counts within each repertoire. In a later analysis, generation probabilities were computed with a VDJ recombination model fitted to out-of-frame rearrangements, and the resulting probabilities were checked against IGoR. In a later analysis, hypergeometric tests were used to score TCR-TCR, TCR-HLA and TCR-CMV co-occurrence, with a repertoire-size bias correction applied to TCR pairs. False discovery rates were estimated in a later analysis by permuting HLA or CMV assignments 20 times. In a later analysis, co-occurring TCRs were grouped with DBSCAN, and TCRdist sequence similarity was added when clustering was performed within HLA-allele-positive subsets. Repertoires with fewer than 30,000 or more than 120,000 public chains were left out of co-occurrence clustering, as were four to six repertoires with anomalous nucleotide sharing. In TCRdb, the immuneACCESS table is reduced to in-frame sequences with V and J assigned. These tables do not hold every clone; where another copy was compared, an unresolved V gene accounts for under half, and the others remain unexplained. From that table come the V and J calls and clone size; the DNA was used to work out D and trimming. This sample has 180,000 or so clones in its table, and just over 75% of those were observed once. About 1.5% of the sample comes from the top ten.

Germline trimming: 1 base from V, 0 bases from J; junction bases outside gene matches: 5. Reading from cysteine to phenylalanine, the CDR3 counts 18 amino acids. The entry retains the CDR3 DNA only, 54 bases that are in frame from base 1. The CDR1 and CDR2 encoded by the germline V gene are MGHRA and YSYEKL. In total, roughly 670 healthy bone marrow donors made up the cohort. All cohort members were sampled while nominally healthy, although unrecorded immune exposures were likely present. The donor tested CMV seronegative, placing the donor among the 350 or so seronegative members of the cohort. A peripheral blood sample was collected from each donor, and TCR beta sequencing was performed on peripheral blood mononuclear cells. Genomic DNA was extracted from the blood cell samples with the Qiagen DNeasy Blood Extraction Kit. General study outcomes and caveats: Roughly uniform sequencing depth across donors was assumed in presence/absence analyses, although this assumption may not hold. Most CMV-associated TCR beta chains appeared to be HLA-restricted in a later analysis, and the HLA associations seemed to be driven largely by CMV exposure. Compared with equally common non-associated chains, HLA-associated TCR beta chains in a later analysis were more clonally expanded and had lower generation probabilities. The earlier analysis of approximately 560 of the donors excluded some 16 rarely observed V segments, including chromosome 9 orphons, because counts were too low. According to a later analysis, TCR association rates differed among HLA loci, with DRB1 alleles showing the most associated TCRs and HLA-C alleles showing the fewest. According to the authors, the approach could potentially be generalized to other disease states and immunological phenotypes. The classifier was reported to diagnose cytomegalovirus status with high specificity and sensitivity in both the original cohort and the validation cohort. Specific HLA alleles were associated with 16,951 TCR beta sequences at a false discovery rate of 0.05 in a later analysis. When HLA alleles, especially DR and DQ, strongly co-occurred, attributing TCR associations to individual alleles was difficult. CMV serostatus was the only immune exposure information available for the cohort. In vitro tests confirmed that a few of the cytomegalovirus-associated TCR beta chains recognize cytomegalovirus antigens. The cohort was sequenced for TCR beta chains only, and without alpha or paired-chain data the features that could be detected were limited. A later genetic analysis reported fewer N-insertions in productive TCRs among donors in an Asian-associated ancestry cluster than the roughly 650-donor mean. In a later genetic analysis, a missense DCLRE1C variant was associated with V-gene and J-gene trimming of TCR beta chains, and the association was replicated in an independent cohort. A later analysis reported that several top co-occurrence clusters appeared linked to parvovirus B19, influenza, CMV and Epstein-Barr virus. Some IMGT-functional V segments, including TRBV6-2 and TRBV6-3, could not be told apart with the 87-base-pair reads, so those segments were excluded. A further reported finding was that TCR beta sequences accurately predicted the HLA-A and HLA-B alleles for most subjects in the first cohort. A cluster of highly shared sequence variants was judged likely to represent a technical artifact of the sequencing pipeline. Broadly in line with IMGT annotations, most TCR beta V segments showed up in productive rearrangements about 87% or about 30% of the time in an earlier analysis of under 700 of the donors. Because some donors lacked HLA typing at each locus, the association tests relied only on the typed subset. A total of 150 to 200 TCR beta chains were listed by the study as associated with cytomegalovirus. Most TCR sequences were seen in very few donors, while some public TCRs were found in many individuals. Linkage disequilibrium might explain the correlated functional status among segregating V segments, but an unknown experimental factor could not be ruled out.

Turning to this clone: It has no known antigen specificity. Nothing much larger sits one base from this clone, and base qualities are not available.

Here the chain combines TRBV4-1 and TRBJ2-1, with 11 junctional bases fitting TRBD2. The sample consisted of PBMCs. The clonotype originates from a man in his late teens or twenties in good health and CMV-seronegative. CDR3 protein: CASSQVDSGRASYNEQFF. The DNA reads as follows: TGCGCCAGCAGCCAAGTCGATAGCGGGAGGGCCTCCTACAATGAGCAGTTCTTC.